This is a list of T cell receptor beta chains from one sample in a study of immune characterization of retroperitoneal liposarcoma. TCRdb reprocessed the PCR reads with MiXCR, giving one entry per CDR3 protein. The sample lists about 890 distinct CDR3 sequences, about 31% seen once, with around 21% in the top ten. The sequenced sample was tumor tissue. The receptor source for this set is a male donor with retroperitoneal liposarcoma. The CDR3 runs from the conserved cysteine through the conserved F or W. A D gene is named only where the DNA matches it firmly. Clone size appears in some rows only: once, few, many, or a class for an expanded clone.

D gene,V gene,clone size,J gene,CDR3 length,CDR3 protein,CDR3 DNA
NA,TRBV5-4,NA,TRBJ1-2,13,CASSFSRRDGYTF,TGTGCCAGCAGCTTTTCAAGGCGCGATGGCTACACCTTC
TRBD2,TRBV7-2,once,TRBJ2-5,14,CASSSSGSRETQYF,TGTGCCAGCAGCTCTAGCGGGAGCAGAGAGACCCAGTACTTC
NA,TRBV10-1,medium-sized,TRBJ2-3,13,CASSETSTDTQYF,TGCGCCAGCAGTGAGACTAGCACAGATACGCAGTATTTT
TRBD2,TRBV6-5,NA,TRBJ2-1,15,CASKSLAGGPGEKYF,TGTGCCAGCAAATCACTAGCGGGAGGGCCGGGTGAGAAGTACTTC
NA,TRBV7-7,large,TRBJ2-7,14,CASSYRTVPGEQYF,TGTGCTAGCAGCTACCGGACAGTTCCGGGCGAGCAGTACTTC
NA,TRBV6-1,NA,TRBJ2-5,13,CASSWGIRETQYF,TGTGCCAGCAGCTGGGGTATCCGAGAGACCCAGTACTTC
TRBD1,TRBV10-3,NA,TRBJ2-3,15,CAISGGTGGPDTQYF,TGTGCCATCAGTGGGGGGACAGGGGGTCCAGATACGCAGTATTTT
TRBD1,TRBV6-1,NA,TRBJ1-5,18,CASSEVVGEGAGNQPQHF,TGTGCCAGCAGTGAAGTGGTTGGTGAGGGGGCGGGCAATCAGCCCCAGCATTTT
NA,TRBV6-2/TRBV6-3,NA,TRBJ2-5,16,CASRSVPTHDQETQYF,TGTGCCAGCAGGTCAGTTCCTACGCATGACCAAGAGACCCAGTACTTC
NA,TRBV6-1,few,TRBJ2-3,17,CASSESWVAGNTDTQYF,TGTGCCAGCAGTGAATCGTGGGTGGCAGGGAACACAGATACGCAGTATTTT
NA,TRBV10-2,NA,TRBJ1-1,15,CASSAEGGWDTEAFF,TGCGCCAGCAGTGCTGAGGGGGGGTGGGACACTGAAGCTTTCTTT
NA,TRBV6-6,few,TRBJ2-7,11,CASSWGNEQYF,TGTGCCAGCTCGTGGGGGAATGAGCAGTACTTC
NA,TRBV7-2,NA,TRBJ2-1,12,CASSLGIYEQFF,TGTGCCAGCAGCTTGGGGATCTACGAGCAGTTCTTC
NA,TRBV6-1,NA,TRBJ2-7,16,CASSEMNGASSGEQYF,TGTGCCAGCAGTGAAATGAATGGGGCGAGTTCGGGCGAGCAGTACTTC
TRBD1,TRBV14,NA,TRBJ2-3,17,CASSQHLMTGPPDTQYF,TGTGCCAGCAGCCAGCACCTCATGACAGGGCCCCCAGATACGCAGTATTTT
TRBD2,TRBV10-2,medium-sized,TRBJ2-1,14,CASIGAGGYNEQFF,TGCGCCAGCATAGGAGCGGGAGGATACAATGAGCAGTTCTTC
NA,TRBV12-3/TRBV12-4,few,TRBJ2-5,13,CASSFSRIETQYF,TGTGCCAGCAGTTTCAGTAGGATTGAGACCCAGTACTTC
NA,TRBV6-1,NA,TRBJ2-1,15,CASGVGGGIRRGQFF,TGTGCCAGCGGGGTGGGGGGCGGGATACGTCGGGGGCAGTTCTTC
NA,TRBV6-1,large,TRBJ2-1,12,CASSELGNEQFF,TGTGCCAGCAGTGAGTTGGGGAATGAGCAGTTCTTC
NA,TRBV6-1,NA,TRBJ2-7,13,CASIVDHPYEQYF,TGTGCCAGCATTGTGGACCACCCCTACGAGCAGTACTTC